Below are 26 T cell receptor beta chains sequenced from a single sample in a study of blood T cell repertoires in COVID-19. The assay was immunoSEQ multiplex PCR, and TCRdb's table has in-frame clones only and misses some. Here the sample spans 95,000 to 150,000 clones, about nine tenths being singletons. Sequenced sample: peripheral blood. These TCRs come from a man aged 35-49 years with acute or convalescent COVID-19.

V gene TRBV5-8 combines with J gene TRBJ2-6; D not resolved. The germline gives CDR1 SGHTS, CDR2 YDEGEE. This CDR3 has 15 residues. The V end was cut by 0 bases, the J end by 1 base, with 5 bases between. This CDR3 is CASSLGASGANVLTF. The CDR3, as DNA: TGTGCCAGCAGCTTGGGAGCGTCTGGGGCCAACGTCCTGACTTTC. Based on the CDR3 plus reference TRBV5-8 and TRBJ2-6, the full variable domain is EAGVTQSPTHLIKTRGQQATLRCSPISGHTSVYWYQQALGLGLQFLLWYDEGEERNRGNFPPRFSGRQFPNYSSELNVNALELEDSALYLCASSLGASGANVLTFGAGSRLTVL.

This clone was counted a few times. The chain carries TRBV7-2 and TRBJ2-1, with a tentative D call TRBD2 (7 bases). CDR3 length: 16 amino acids. V lost 1 base, J lost 6 bases, and 16 bases lay in between. Germline CDR1 reads SGHTA; CDR2 reads FQGNSA. The CDR3 spells CASSLGGGRRGNEQFF. The CDR3 DNA sequence: TGTGCCAGCAGCTTAGGGGGGGGCCGGAGGGGCAATGAGCAGTTCTTC. Drawing the rest from reference TRBV7-2 and TRBJ2-1, the complete variable domain is GAGVSQSPSNKVTEKGKDVELRCDPISGHTALYWYRQSLGQGLEFLIYFQGNSAPDKSGLPSDRFSAERTGGSVSTLTIQRTQQEDSAVYLCASSLGGGRRGNEQFFGPGTRLTVL.

V and J are TRBV15 and TRBJ1-1; D may be TRBD1 (6 bases). Germline CDR1 LNHNV, CDR2 YYDKDF (reference sequence). CDR3 size: 15 residues. V lost 0 bases and J lost 6, with 14 bases in between. The CDR3: CATSRDGGGVSEAFF. In nucleotides, the CDR3 is TGTGCCACCAGCAGAGATGGGGGGGGCGTGTCTGAAGCTTTCTTT.

J is TRBJ1-2 and V is TRBV7-9, with 7 bases identical to TRBD1. Germline trimming cut 3 bases from V and 0 bases from J; bases unmatched to any gene: 1. Germline CDR1 is SEHNR and CDR2 is FQNEAQ (reference sequence). The CDR3 is made up of 14 amino acids. In nucleotides, the CDR3 is TGTGCCAGCAGCTTCGGACAGGCTAACTATGGCTACACCTTC. Translation gives CASSFGQANYGYTF.

The chain uses TRBV20-1 and TRBJ1-1, with D unresolved. Germline loops: CDR1 DFQATT, CDR2 SNEGSKA (reference sequence). The V and J ends lost 6 bases and 7 bases respectively, with 12 bases between them. The CDR3 has 11 amino acids. The CDR3 region is CSAWRGNEAFF. The CDR3 nucleotides are TGCAGTGCCTGGAGAGGGAATGAAGCTTTCTTT.

The chain recombines TRBV4-1 with TRBJ1-1; D is uncertain. The germline CDR1 and CDR2 sequences are MGHRA and YSYEKL. V lost 1 base and J lost 2, with 11 bases in between. The CDR3 contains 15 residues. The CDR3 is CASSQVGHSNTEAFF. CDR3 sequence (DNA): TGCGCCAGCAGCCAAGTGGGCCATTCAAACACTGAAGCTTTCTTT.

V and J are TRBV5-1 and TRBJ2-5; TRBD2 might be the D (6 bases). Deletions cut 0 bases from V and 0 bases from J, with 15 bases between. This CDR3 is 17 amino acids long. Germline lookup yields CDR1 SGHRS and CDR2 YFSETQ. CDR3 sequence: CASSLGGLARNQETQYF. For the CDR3, the DNA is TGCGCCAGCAGCTTGGGTGGGCTAGCGAGAAACCAAGAGACCCAGTACTTC.

The chain joins TRBV5-1 to TRBJ2-7, with 8 nucleotides matching TRBD1. This CDR3 contains 11 residues. Germline lookup yields CDR1 SGHRS and CDR2 YFSETQ. CDR3 DNA: TGCGCCAGCAGCGACGGACAGGGCCCTTCTGTC. Its protein is CASSDGQGPSV.

The chain employs TRBV7-9 and TRBJ2-2; D might be TRBD1 (6 bases). From germline, CDR1 is SEHNR and CDR2 FQNEAQ (reference sequence). The CDR3 contains 15 residues. Trimming stripped 4 bases from V and 1 base from J, with 10 bases between. CDR3 sequence reads: CASSSDRRNTGELFF. The CDR3 DNA sequence: TGTGCCAGCAGCTCAGACAGGAGGAACACCGGGGAGCTGTTTTTT.

The rearrangement links TRBV19 to TRBJ2-5; a possible D gene is TRBD2 (6 bases). Trimming shortened V by 3 bases and J by 5 bases, and 16 bases separated the two germline ends. Germline values: CDR1 LNHDA, CDR2 SQIVND (reference sequence). The CDR3 has 15 residues. The CDR3 DNA reads TGTGCCAGTAGTATTGGACCCGTTGGAGGGGAGACCCAGTACTTC. Amino acids: CASSIGPVGGETQYF.

CDR3 nucleotides: TGTGCCAGTAGTTGGGGTAGCGGCCCTCTTGGGGCCAACGTCCTGACTTTC. Its protein product is CASSWGSGPLGANVLTF. The chain carries TRBV19 and TRBJ2-6, with D possibly matching TRBD2 (6 bases). The germline V and J ends were trimmed by 5 bases and 3 bases, with 17 bases remaining between them. The CDR3 length is 17 residues. Germline V gives CDR1 LNHDA, CDR2 SQIVND (reference sequence).

This clone is a singleton in its sample. V is TRBV5-1 and J is TRBJ2-5, with TRBD2 matching over 11 bases. In germline, CDR1 is SGHRS, CDR2 YFSETQ. The CDR3 runs to 16 residues. Trimming at V came to 6 bases and at J to 7 bases, leaving 14 bases not matched to a gene. The DNA for the CDR3 is TGCGCCAGCAACTACGTAGCGGGAGGGCCGGAAGTGACCCAGTACTTC. Residues: CASNYVAGGPEVTQYF.

The V and J genes are TRBV2 and TRBJ2-1; 14 nucleotides line up with TRBD2. This CDR3 has 16 residues. Germline trimming cut 3 bases from V and 6 bases from J; bases unmatched to any gene: 4. Germline loops: CDR1 SNHLY, CDR2 FYNNEI. The CDR3 region has the DNA TGTGCCAGCAGTGACTCCGGGACTAGCGGGAGCAATGAGCAGTTCTTC. Its protein is CASSDSGTSGSNEQFF.

In DNA form, the CDR3 reads TGTGCCAGCAGCTTAGCAGGGTCCTTCATGAACACTGAAGCTTTCTTT. It specifies CASSLAGSFMNTEAFF. J is TRBJ1-1 and V is TRBV11-2; possibly TRBD1 for D (5 bases). There are 16 residues in the CDR3. Germline-derived CDR1 and CDR2 are SGHAT and FQNNGV. Between the trimmed V and J ends, which lost 1 base and 0 bases, there was a span of 12 bases.

This chain links TRBV2 with TRBJ1-1; a possible D gene is TRBD1 (5 bases). Germline loops: CDR1 SNHLY, CDR2 FYNNEI. V lost 11 bases to trimming and J lost 3 bases, with 16 bases between them. The CDR3 loop spans 13 amino acids. CDR3 region: CAARKGWDTEAFF. In DNA, the CDR3 is TGTGCCGCTCGGAAGGGGTGGGACACTGAAGCTTTCTTT.

The chain joins TRBV9 to TRBJ2-2, with D maybe TRBD1 (5 bases). The V and J ends lost 2 bases and 5 bases respectively, with 13 bases between them. Germline loops: CDR1 SGDLS, CDR2 YYNGEE. The CDR3 consists of 15 residues. CDR3 sequence: CASSVTPGSTGELFF. The CDR3, as DNA: TGTGCCAGCAGCGTTACCCCAGGGTCAACCGGGGAGCTGTTTTTT.

This chain joins TRBV27 and TRBJ1-1; perhaps TRBD1 as D (5 bases). V lost 3 bases and J lost 4, with 15 bases in between. Germline values: CDR1 MNHEY, CDR2 SMNVEV (reference sequence). The CDR3 loop spans 15 amino acids. In DNA form, the CDR3 reads TGTGCCAGCAGTTTGTGGGGGAGGAGGATCACTGAAGCTTTCTTT. Translating gives CASSLWGRRITEAFF.

The chain carries TRBV9 and TRBJ1-1, with D maybe TRBD1 (6 bases). V was clipped by 0 bases and J by 12 bases, with 15 bases between them. The germline V gene encodes CDR1 SGDLS and CDR2 YYNGEE. This CDR3 comprises 13 residues. CDR3 sequence: CASSVAGTLTPFF. The DNA for the CDR3 is TGTGCCAGCAGCGTAGCTGGGACACTCACACCTTTCTTT. The full variable domain, rest sourced from reference TRBV9 and TRBJ1-1, is DSGVTQTPKHLITATGQRVTLRCSPRSGDLSVYWYQQSLDQGLQFLIQYYNGEERAKGNILERFSAQQFPDLHSELNLSSLELGDSALYFCASSVAGTLTPFFGQGTRLTVV.

This clone appeared a few times. The V gene is TRBV30, the J gene TRBJ1-1; D gene unclear. Germline CDR1 GTSNPN, CDR2 SVGIG (reference sequence). Trimming pared 0 bases from V and 1 base from J, leaving 9 bases between. The CDR3 has 14 amino acids. The CDR3 DNA follows: TGTGCCTGGAGTGTCGGCGGAGGGAACACTGAAGCTTTCTTT. Its translation: CAWSVGGGNTEAFF.

This chain uses TRBV6-5 with TRBJ1-4; 9 bases fit TRBD1. The germline V gene has CDR1 MNHEY and CDR2 SVGAGI. The ends lost 7 bases at V and 8 bases at J; junction bases unmatched: 11. The CDR3 covers 15 residues. The CDR3 spells CASILRTGAGEKLFF. The CDR3 DNA is TGTGCCAGCATTCTAAGGACAGGGGCGGGAGAAAAACTGTTTTTT.

V gene TRBV6-5 combines with J gene TRBJ1-1; D possibly corresponds to TRBD1 (5 bases). The germline gives CDR1 MNHEY, CDR2 SVGAGI. V was trimmed by 4 bases and J by 8 bases, leaving 11 bases between them. This CDR3 is 12 amino acids long. The DNA for the CDR3 is TGTGCCAGCAGTTTTCGGGGGAGAGAAGCTTTCTTT. Translating it yields CASSFRGREAFF.

V is TRBV10-3 and J is TRBJ1-1, with D perhaps TRBD1 (5 bases). The germline V gene has CDR1 ENHRY and CDR2 SYGVKD. This CDR3 is built from 15 residues. V lost 6 bases and J lost 3, with 17 bases in between. In DNA form, the CDR3 reads TGTGCCATCAGAGCCTCAGGGCACACGGACACTGAAGCTTTCTTT. Translation gives CAIRASGHTDTEAFF.

The chain couples TRBV12-3 or TRBV12-4 to TRBJ1-1; D is undetermined. This CDR3 is built from 13 residues. V was clipped by 4 bases and J by 4 bases, with 10 bases between them. CDR3 coding DNA: TGTGCCAGCAGTTCCCCCGGTCGCACTGAAGCTTTCTTT. It is translated as CASSSPGRTEAFF.

This clone is termed medium-sized. The chain employs TRBV20-1 and TRBJ1-1, with D uncertain. CDR1 DFQATT and CDR2 SNEGSKA come from the germline V gene (reference sequence). Deletions cut 7 bases from V and 7 bases from J, with 13 bases between. The CDR3 covers 11 residues. CDR3 nucleotides: TGCAGTGTTATACCCGGGATTGAAGCTTTCTTT. This gives the protein CSVIPGIEAFF.

The rearrangement uses TRBV5-1 and TRBJ1-2; D gene unclear. The germline CDR1 and CDR2 sequences are SGHRS and YFSETQ. The CDR3 spans 13 residues. V lost 1 base and J 8 bases, leaving 12 bases between the germline ends. The CDR3 reads CASSLREAGGYTF. The CDR3 region has the DNA TGCGCCAGCAGCTTGCGGGAGGCGGGCGGCTACACCTTC.

This clone came up a few times. The CDR3 is CASSDRNNQPQHF. The CDR3 DNA reads as TGTGCCAGCAGTGACAGGAACAATCAGCCCCAGCATTTT. V gene TRBV12-3 or TRBV12-4 combines with J gene TRBJ1-5; D perhaps matches TRBD1 (6 bases). The CDR3 spans 13 residues. The V end lost 5 bases, the J end lost 3 bases, and 8 bases lay between the germline ends.